This T cell receptor (beta chain) originates from a study of T-cell reconstitution after alpha-beta-depleted transplantation in children. The CDR3 has 16 residues. CDR1 MGHRA and CDR2 YSYEKL come from the germline V gene. V lost 0 bases and J lost 7, with 16 bases in between. Unique molecular identifiers featured in how the TCRbeta library was prepared. Via MiXCR, TCRdb re-called the PCR reads, giving one row per CDR3 protein. This table holds 420,000 or so distinct CDR3 sequences, roughly 10% found once. The origin of this receptor is a human donor who donated a stem cell graft to a child with acute myeloid leukemia. The source was PBMCs from the stem cell graft donor, collected from the stem cell graft. The chain links TRBV4-1 to TRBJ2-1; tentatively, D is TRBD1 or TRBD2 (5 bases each). The CDR3 spells CASSQEVGRGQNEQFF. CDR3 nucleotide sequence: TGCGCCAGCAGCCAAGAAGTGGGACGCGGGCAGAATGAGCAGTTCTTC.